This T cell receptor beta chain derives from a study of cytomegalovirus exposure and HLA in healthy donors. Whole-study results and caveats: Data from an earlier analysis indicated that most TCR beta V segments were productive either about 87% or about 30% of the time. In vitro assays verified that three CMV-associated chains recognized CMV antigens specifically. A classifier reportedly called cytomegalovirus status with high sensitivity and specificity.

PCR employed 60 Vbeta and 13 Jbeta primers. Profiled with immunoSEQ multiplex PCR; TCRdb holds only in-frame clones, not every one. The data contain roughly 150,000 clones, around 70% of them singletons. Germline assignment: CDR1 LNHDA and CDR2 SQIVND (reference sequence). CDR3 length equals 13 residues. The V and J ends lost 4 bases and 3 bases respectively, with 8 bases between them. Notes on this clone: The antigen is not known.

The clonotype was recovered from a woman between 55 and 75 years old in good health and CMV-seropositive. This rearrangement joins TRBV19 to TRBJ2-3; D unclear. The sample comprised PBMCs. CDR3: CASSTGFTDTQYF. CDR3 DNA: TGTGCCAGTAGTACAGGTTTTACAGATACGCAGTATTTT.